Each of the 25 T cell receptor beta chains below was sequenced from the same sample in a study of beta chain features in type 1 diabetes. Study observations and caveats: All four CD4+ subsets from Type 1 diabetes patients carried moderately but significantly shorter TCRB CDR3s.

No cognate antigen is known for these TCRs. Expressed TCRB transcripts were sequenced, since all the RNA that had been isolated was reverse transcribed. The table came from immunoSEQ multiplex PCR; TCRdb's copy has only in-frame clones and leaves some out. The repertoire includes 150,000 to 200,000 clones, roughly 10% of them detected once, and around 0.64% sits in the top ten. Sequenced material: central memory CD4+ T cells from blood. The origin of the receptors is a woman aged 25-40 years with type 1 diabetes.

This clone was observed a handful of times. The V gene is TRBV9, the J gene TRBJ2-7; 12 nucleotides agree with TRBD1. V trimming: 3 bases; J trimming: 6 bases; junction bases outside the gene matches: 7. The length of the CDR3 is 15 residues. Looked up from germline, CDR1 is SGDLS and CDR2 is YYNGEE. The CDR3 sequence: CASSGRGTGGGEQYF. CDR3 in DNA: TGTGCCAGCAGCGGCCGGGGGACAGGGGGCGGCGAGCAGTACTTC.

This clone was detected only a few times. The chain carries TRBV7-9 and TRBJ2-4; 9 nucleotides line up with TRBD1. Germline CDR1 SEHNR, CDR2 FQNEAQ (reference sequence). With V trimmed by 5 bases and J by 5 bases, 7 bases remained unmatched. This CDR3 region has 15 residues. CDR3 in amino acids: CASSAGQGYENIQYF. The CDR3 region has the DNA TGTGCCAGCAGCGCCGGACAGGGGTACGAAAACATTCAGTACTTC.

This clone was seen only a few times. The chain links TRBV29-1 to TRBJ2-1; 7 nucleotides agree with TRBD1. Germline lookup yields CDR1 SQVTM and CDR2 ANQGSEA. The length of the CDR3 is 13 residues. Trimming took 6 bases from V and 9 from J; bases not matched to a gene: 11. CDR3 amino acids: CSVRHRGSGEQFF. CDR3 nucleotide sequence: TGCAGCGTGAGGCACAGGGGATCGGGTGAGCAGTTCTTC.

This clone showed up just a few times. The chain is built from TRBV28 and TRBJ1-2; possibly TRBD1 for D (5 bases). There are 12 residues in the CDR3. Trimming removed 8 bases from V and 2 bases from J, with 9 bases in between. Germline lookup yields CDR1 MDHEN and CDR2 SYDVKM. As DNA, the CDR3 is TGTGCCAGCGAAGGGGTGAACTATGGCTACACCTTC. It yields the protein CASEGVNYGYTF.

This clone was counted only a few times. CDR3 in DNA: TGCAGCGTCGGTAGCGGAAACACCGGGGAGCTGTTTTTT. Translating it yields CSVGSGNTGELFF. V gene TRBV29-1 combines with J gene TRBJ2-2; tentatively, D is TRBD2 (6 bases). Germline CDR1 reads SQVTM; CDR2 reads ANQGSEA. The V and J ends lost 6 bases and 2 bases respectively, with 10 bases between them. The CDR3 contains 13 residues.

By share, this clone ranks as medium-sized (0.01 to 0.1%). The chain combines TRBV4-2 with TRBJ2-1; 10 bases agree with TRBD2. V gave up 6 bases and J gave up 0 bases; unmatched junction bases: 8. This CDR3 is 17 amino acids long. CDR1 and CDR2 (germline): LGHNA, YNFKEQ. The CDR3 sequence is CASSRRLAGSSYNEQFF. The CDR3 nucleotides are TGTGCCAGCAGTCGAAGACTAGCGGGCAGCTCCTACAATGAGCAGTTCTTC.

The rearrangement uses TRBV7-9 and TRBJ1-2, with D unclear. V dropped 1 base and J dropped 5 bases, with 11 bases sitting between them. Germline-derived CDR1 and CDR2 are SEHNR and FQNEAQ (reference sequence). CDR3 size: 14 residues. The CDR3: CASSLDSYSYGYTF. CDR3 coding DNA: TGTGCCAGCAGCTTAGACAGCTACTCTTATGGCTACACCTTC.

This clone was found a few times. The rearrangement links TRBV6-1 to TRBJ2-7, with 9 nucleotides matching TRBD1. J was trimmed by 4 bases and V by 2 bases; bases with no gene match: 6. Germline CDR1 MNHNS, CDR2 SASEGT. The CDR3 contains 15 residues. CDR3 amino acids: CASSESTGGVYEQYF. The CDR3 DNA sequence: TGTGCCAGCAGTGAATCGACAGGGGGTGTGTACGAGCAGTACTTC.

There are a few counts of this clone. V is TRBV4-1 and J is TRBJ1-2; 8 bases align to TRBD1. V trimming: 4 bases; J trimming: 4 bases; junction bases outside the gene matches: 17. The CDR3 contains 18 residues. CDR1 and CDR2 (germline): MGHRA, YSYEKL. For the CDR3, the DNA is TGCGCCAGCAGCCCTTCCTCCAATTCCGGGACAGGCATCTATGGCTACACCTTC. Protein sequence: CASSPSSNSGTGIYGYTF.

This clone has just a few counts. The V gene is TRBV6-1, the J gene TRBJ2-1, with TRBD1 as a possible D gene (5 bases). CDR1 MNHNS and CDR2 SASEGT come from the germline V gene. This CDR3 is built from 14 residues. The ends were cut back, 1 base at V and 2 bases at J, with 6 bases in the middle. CDR3 in amino acids: CASSEVDTYNEQFF. Here the CDR3 DNA reads TGTGCCAGCAGTGAAGTGGACACCTACAATGAGCAGTTCTTC.

This chain connects TRBV29-1 to TRBJ1-4; TRBD1 matches at 7 bases. The J segment lost 6 bases and the V segment lost 3 bases, leaving 4 bases of the junction unmatched. CDR3 size: 13 residues. Germline lookup yields CDR1 SQVTM and CDR2 ANQGSEA. The CDR3 spells CSVEVGGDEKLFF. CDR3 nucleotide sequence: TGCAGCGTTGAGGTAGGGGGCGATGAAAAACTGTTTTTT.

The table lists this clone with a few counts. The CDR3 sequence: CASSPKDRASTEAFF. The CDR3, as DNA: TGTGCCAGCTCACCAAAGGACAGGGCAAGCACTGAAGCTTTCTTT. The V gene is TRBV18, the J gene TRBJ1-1; 8 nucleotides match TRBD1. Per the germline V gene, CDR1 is KGHSH and CDR2 is LQKENI. After removal of 2 bases from V and 4 bases from J, the junction contained 6 bases not matched to a gene. The CDR3 runs to 15 residues.

This clone has more than one count but fewer than ten. This chain connects TRBV11-2 to TRBJ1-1; 8 bases map to TRBD1. CDR1 is SGHAT, CDR2 FQNNGV, per germline. The junction had 10 bases not matched to a gene; V was cut back by 5 bases and J by 11 bases. This CDR3 spans 13 amino acids. The CDR3 DNA reads as TGTGCCAGCAGCCCCCAGGACAGGGTGAGCGCTTTCTTT. It translates to CASSPQDRVSAFF.

The genes are TRBV18 and TRBJ1-2; possible D gene TRBD1, 6 bases. From germline, CDR1 is KGHSH and CDR2 LQKENI. The CDR3 is 15 residues long. The V gene lost 2 bases and the J gene lost 4 bases, with 14 bases spanning the gap. CDR3 loop: CASSPDVGASYGYTF. Here the CDR3 DNA reads TGTGCCAGCTCACCAGATGTGGGGGCTAGCTATGGCTACACCTTC.

This clone came up a few times. The gene calls are TRBV11-3 and TRBJ1-1; no clear D gene. This CDR3 region has 13 residues. Germline-derived CDR1 and CDR2 are SGHNT and YENEEA. V lost 1 base and J lost 4, with 7 bases in between. The CDR3 nucleotides read TGTGCCAGCAGCTTAGGGTTCGGCACTGAAGCTTTCTTT. Its protein is CASSLGFGTEAFF.

Details on this clone: This specimen includes other DNA sequences encoding the same CDR3. The chain recombines TRBV5-6 with TRBJ2-5; perhaps TRBD1 as D (6 bases). CDR1 and CDR2 from the germline V gene are SGHDT and YYEEEE. The CDR3 is made up of 13 amino acids. Trimming shortened V by 2 bases and J by 2 bases, and 7 bases separated the two germline ends. The CDR3 nucleotides read TGTGCCAGCAGCTTAGGACAGCAAGAGACCCAGTACTTC. Amino acids: CASSLGQQETQYF.

The V call is TRBV7-3, the J call TRBJ2-1, with TRBD2 matching over 7 bases. The V and J ends lost 5 bases and 0 bases, in that order; junction bases with no gene match: 7. The CDR3 has 16 amino acids. Per the germline V gene, CDR1 is SGHTA and CDR2 is FQGTGA. This CDR3 is CASSLGRGSSYNEQFF. CDR3 bases: TGTGCCAGCAGCCTAGGGAGGGGAAGCTCCTACAATGAGCAGTTCTTC. Full variable domain (rest looked up from reference TRBV7-3 and TRBJ2-1): GAGVSQTPSNKVTEKGKYVELRCDPISGHTALYWYRQSLGQGPEFLIYFQGTGAADDSGLPNDRFFAVRPEGSVSTLKIQRTERGDSAVYLCASSLGRGSSYNEQFFGPGTRLTVL.

The chain has TRBV30 and TRBJ1-1; perhaps TRBD1 as D (6 bases). CDR1 GTSNPN and CDR2 SVGIG come from the germline V gene (reference sequence). The V end lost 1 base, the J end lost 10 bases, and 16 bases lay between the germline ends. CDR3 length equals 13 residues. CDR3 in DNA: TGTGCCTGGAGTGGTCGACAGGCCTCCAGAGCTTTCTTT. This codes for CAWSGRQASRAFF. The full variable domain, rest sourced from reference TRBV30 and TRBJ1-1, is SQTIHQWPATLVQPVGSPLSLECTVEGTSNPNLYWYRQAAGRGLQLLFYSVGIGQISSEVPQNLSASRPQDRQFILSSKKLLLSDSGFYLCAWSGRQASRAFFGQGTRLTVV.

About this clone itself: Other DNA sequences from this sample encode an identical CDR3 as well. The chain recombines TRBV29-1 with TRBJ1-1, with unresolved D. The CDR3 contains 12 residues. CDR1 and CDR2 (germline): SQVTM, ANQGSEA. Trimming took 3 bases from V and 5 from J, leaving 10 bases between them. CDR3 sequence reads: CSVDRGGTEAFF. Written as DNA, the CDR3 is TGCAGCGTTGACCGGGGTGGGACTGAAGCTTTCTTT.

The V gene is TRBV6-1, the J gene TRBJ1-1; TRBD1 aligns across 8 bases. V gave up 2 bases and J gave up 1 base; unmatched junction bases: 18. The germline V gene has CDR1 MNHNS and CDR2 SASEGT. This CDR3 has 20 residues. CDR3 DNA sequence: TGTGCCAGCAGTGAATGGACAGGGATGGGAGGATTGCCGCGGAACACTGAAGCTTTCTTT. Amino acids: CASSEWTGMGGLPRNTEAFF.

This chain links TRBV28 with TRBJ1-1; D uncertain. Trimming shortened V by 2 bases and J by 5 bases, and 6 bases separated the two germline ends. CDR1 MDHEN and CDR2 SYDVKM come from the germline V gene. The CDR3 has 12 residues. Here the CDR3 reads CASSLGQTEAFF. DNA for the CDR3: TGTGCCAGCAGTTTAGGGCAGACTGAAGCTTTCTTT.

This clone was counted only a few times. The chain combines TRBV6-5 with TRBJ1-2; tentatively, D is TRBD1 (6 bases). The CDR3 loop spans 14 amino acids. Germline CDR1 and CDR2: MNHEY and SVGAGI. V dropped 2 bases and J dropped 4 bases, with 11 bases sitting between them. In DNA form, the CDR3 reads TGTGCCAGCAGTTACATGGGGGCTGGCTATGGCTACACCTTC. Translating gives CASSYMGAGYGYTF.

This clone was counted only a few times. The chain links TRBV30 to TRBJ1-4, with D perhaps TRBD1 (6 bases). The CDR3 loop spans 15 amino acids. Germline values: CDR1 GTSNPN, CDR2 SVGIG (reference sequence). V was trimmed by 2 bases and J by 5 bases, leaving 15 bases between them. The CDR3 bases are TGTGCCTGGAGTTCTAACAGGGATACGAATGAAAAACTGTTTTTT. Its protein is CAWSSNRDTNEKLFF.

J is TRBJ1-5 and V is TRBV28; unclear D gene. V gave up 4 bases and J gave up 1 base, with 14 bases separating them. This CDR3 is built from 16 residues. Germline V gene sequence: CDR1 MDHEN, CDR2 SYDVKM. The CDR3 bases are TGTGCCAGCAGTTCAAACCGGGGTGGAAGCAATCAGCCCCAGCATTTT. Translated: CASSSNRGGSNQPQHF. Full variable domain (remainder filled in from reference TRBV28 and TRBJ1-5): DVKVTQSSRYLVKRTGEKVFLECVQDMDHENMFWYRQDPGLGLRLIYFSYDVKMKEKGDIPEGYSVSREKKERFSLILESASTNQTSMYLCASSSNRGGSNQPQHFGDGTRLSIL.

This clone was recorded only once. The chain uses TRBV9 and TRBJ2-1, with D possibly being TRBD1 (6 bases). This CDR3 contains 15 residues. The germline V and J ends were trimmed by 2 bases and 3 bases, with 12 bases remaining between them. Germline V gene data show CDR1 as SGDLS and CDR2 as YYNGEE. The CDR3 sequence is CASSVLGAGYNEQFF. CDR3 coding DNA: TGTGCCAGCAGCGTCCTGGGGGCCGGCTACAATGAGCAGTTCTTC.